This passage covers 23 T cell receptor beta chains from one sample sequenced in a study of metastatic and nonmetastatic thyroid tumors. Before thyroid surgery, none of the patients had received any treatment. TCRdb re-called the PCR reads via MiXCR. The sample consists of 8,500 to 13,000 clones, 12% of them appearing once. Sequencing used blood. These receptor sequences come from a female donor with papillary thyroid cancer or a benign thyroid nodule (not recorded which). Some clones in this sample may be carry-over from other donors' samples.

This clone was seen ten or more times. The V call is TRBV7-2, the J call TRBJ1-1, with D possibly being TRBD1 (6 bases). From germline, CDR1 is SGHTA and CDR2 FQGNSA. The CDR3 has 13 residues. V lost 5 bases to trimming and J lost 4 bases, with 11 bases between them. The CDR3: CASSAQGGTEAFF. The CDR3 DNA reads TGTGCCAGCAGCGCACAGGGAGGCACTGAAGCTTTCTTT.

About this clone: An end of the junction differs from the germline gene, which may be a read error. This chain connects TRBV20-1 to TRBJ1-2; D uncertain. Germline values: CDR1 DFQATT, CDR2 SNEGSKA (reference sequence). The length of the CDR3 is 14 residues. The CDR3 protein is CSARDRWYNYGYAF. The CDR3 nucleotides are TGCAGTGCTAGAGATCGCTGGTATAACTATGGCTACGCCTTC.

By share, this clone counts as medium-sized. The chain has TRBV19 and TRBJ1-1; D is unresolved. The germline V gene encodes CDR1 LNHDA and CDR2 SQIVND (reference sequence). This CDR3 comprises 14 residues. The V gene lost 3 bases and the J gene lost 1 base, with 9 bases spanning the gap. In DNA form, the CDR3 reads TGTGCCAGTAGTATCGACAAATGGAACACTGAAGCTTTCTTT. It translates to CASSIDKWNTEAFF.

This clone was counted many times. Other DNA variants within this sample encode the same CDR3. The chain joins TRBV5-1 to TRBJ1-3; 7 nucleotides agree with TRBD1. CDR1 is SGHRS, CDR2 YFSETQ, per germline. The CDR3 sequence is 15 residues long. The V and J ends lost 4 bases and 2 bases, in that order; junction bases with no gene match: 6. The CDR3 DNA is TGCGCCAGCAGCCGGGGACAGCCGGCTGGAAACACCATATATTTT. It translates to CASSRGQPAGNTIYF. Full variable domain (rest looked up from reference TRBV5-1 and TRBJ1-3): KAGVTQTPRYLIKTRGQQVTLSCSPISGHRSVSWYQQTPGQGLQFLFEYFSETQRNKGNFPGRFSGRQFSNSRSEMNVSTLELGDSALYLCASSRGQPAGNTIYFGEGSWLTVV.

Only one count was recorded for this clone. The chain recombines TRBV18 with TRBJ2-1, with 9 bases identical to TRBD1. The V segment lost 0 bases and the J segment 8 bases; nucleotides outside the gene matches: 8. This CDR3 has 16 residues. Looked up from germline, CDR1 is KGHSH and CDR2 is LQKENI. CDR3 in DNA: TGTGCCAGCTCACCACCGCGGGGGACAGGGTTCCATGAGCAGTTCTTC. Translating gives CASSPPRGTGFHEQFF.

This clone came up many times. The gene calls are TRBV20-1 and TRBJ2-1; D remains unclear. The CDR3 consists of 11 residues. Germline values: CDR1 DFQATT, CDR2 SNEGSKA (reference sequence). V lost 6 bases and J 7 bases, leaving 10 bases between the germline ends. This chain's CDR3 is CSAMLGNEQFF. The CDR3 DNA is TGCAGTGCGATGCTAGGGAATGAGCAGTTCTTC.

Many counts were recorded for this clone. Distinct nucleotide sequences in the sample also encode this CDR3. The chain recombines TRBV12-3 or TRBV12-4 with TRBJ2-3; D is undetermined. V was pared by 5 bases and J by 5 bases, with 11 bases between. This CDR3 spans 13 amino acids. This CDR3 is CASSPVRGDTQYF. CDR3 nucleotides: TGTGCCAGCAGTCCCGTCAGAGGAGATACGCAGTATTTT.

At least ten counts were recorded for this clone. Here the CDR3 reads CASSEGRETQYF. CDR3 DNA: TGTGCCAGCAGTGAAGGCAGAGAGACCCAGTACTTC. This chain links TRBV2 with TRBJ2-5; no clear D. The germline V and J ends were trimmed by 1 base and 4 bases, with 4 bases remaining between them. CDR1 and CDR2 from the germline V gene are SNHLY and FYNNEI. The CDR3 is made up of 12 amino acids. Looking up the rest from reference TRBV2 and TRBJ2-5 gives the full variable domain: EPEVTQTPSHQVTQMGQEVILRCVPISNHLYFYWYRQILGQKVEFLVSFYNNEISEKSEIFDDQFSVERPDGSNFTLKIRSTKLEDSAMYFCASSEGRETQYFGPGTRLLVL.

By proportion, this clone is medium-sized. This chain links TRBV6-1 with TRBJ2-5; the D gene is possibly TRBD2 (7 bases). Between the trimmed V and J ends, which lost 3 bases and 2 bases, there was a span of 10 bases. Germline-derived CDR1 and CDR2 are MNHNS and SASEGT. The CDR3 is 14 residues long. CDR3 DNA: TGTGCCAGCAGTGAGGGGGGGGCTCAAGAGACCCAGTACTTC. It encodes CASSEGGAQETQYF.

By its share, this clone is medium-sized. The chain combines TRBV6-5 with TRBJ2-2; D call uncertain. The V gene lost 0 bases and the J gene lost 6 bases, with 8 bases spanning the gap. This CDR3 is built from 14 residues. Germline CDR1 reads MNHEY; CDR2 reads SVGAGI. The CDR3 loop is CASSYSAAPGELFF. CDR3 coding DNA: TGTGCCAGCAGTTACTCGGCAGCCCCCGGGGAGCTGTTTTTT.

This chain joins TRBV7-8 and TRBJ2-7; unclear D gene. Germline V gene sequence: CDR1 SGHVS, CDR2 FQNEAQ. V lost 4 bases and J lost 2, with 6 bases in between. The CDR3 consists of 12 residues. CDR3 in amino acids: CASSSFAYEQYF. Here the CDR3 DNA reads TGTGCCAGCAGCTCCTTTGCCTACGAGCAGTACTTC.

The sample holds many counts of this clone. A much larger clonotype is one base distant, so this may be a read error. The genes are TRBV28 and TRBJ2-1, with 8 bases that match TRBD2. Germline V gene lookup returns CDR1 MDHEN and CDR2 SYDVKM. V trimming: 6 bases; J trimming: 12 bases; junction bases outside the gene matches: 13. This CDR3 has 14 amino acids. DNA for the CDR3: TGTGCCAGCAGCTCCGGGAGGGGATGGATGACGCAGTTCTTC. Amino acid sequence: CASSSGRGWMTQFF.

This clone was recorded many times. The chain carries TRBV7-3 and TRBJ1-4, with 7 bases lining up with TRBD1. Per germline, CDR1 SGHTA and CDR2 FQGTGA. The CDR3 is 15 amino acids. V was clipped by 4 bases and J by 8 bases; unmatched bases: 10. The CDR3 sequence is CASSYMTGTREKLFF. The CDR3 DNA reads as TGTGCCAGCAGCTATATGACAGGGACAAGAGAAAAACTGTTTTTT.

CDR3 sequence (DNA): TGCGCCAGCAGCCCAAAGTCCGGGACAGAGCCCTACGAGCAGTACTTC. Translation: CASSPKSGTEPYEQYF. The chain combines TRBV4-1 with TRBJ2-7; 7 nucleotides match TRBD1. Trimming cost V 4 bases and J 2 bases; bases outside gene matches: 11. The CDR3 runs to 16 residues. Germline V gene lookup returns CDR1 MGHRA and CDR2 YSYEKL.

This clone was seen ten or more times. This sequence joins TRBV7-9 and TRBJ2-4; the match to TRBD2 covers 7 bases. The CDR3 is 14 residues long. CDR1 and CDR2 (germline): SEHNR, FQNEAQ (reference sequence). J was trimmed by 5 bases and V by 4 bases; bases with no gene match: 5. CDR3 DNA: TGTGCCAGCAGCTCGGGCGGGGGACAAAACATTCAGTACTTC. It translates to CASSSGGGQNIQYF.

Concerning this clone itself: Germline is not matched at one junction end, which may reflect a read error. J is TRBJ2-7 and V is TRBV6-1, with a possible D match to TRBD2 (5 bases). There are 12 residues in the CDR3. Per the germline V gene, CDR1 is MNHNS and CDR2 is SASEGT. The CDR3 protein is CASMDSSREQYF. CDR3 in DNA: TGTGCTAGCATGGACTCATCTCGAGAGCAGTACTTC.

This clone was detected ten times or more. The chain combines TRBV4-1 with TRBJ1-3; D unclear. The V end lost 4 bases, the J end lost 6 bases, and 13 bases lay between the germline ends. The CDR3 is made up of 14 amino acids. The germline V gene encodes CDR1 MGHRA and CDR2 YSYEKL. Written as DNA, the CDR3 is TGCGCCAGCAGCCTAACCGGAGGGCCAAACACCATATATTTT. Its protein product is CASSLTGGPNTIYF.

There are many counts of this clone. Because it lacks the conserved phenylalanine or tryptophan at the end, this CDR3 is likely a read error. The V and J genes are TRBV6-1 and TRBJ1-1; D is uncertain. There are 13 residues in the CDR3. V dropped 3 bases and J dropped 4 bases, with 9 bases sitting between them. CDR1 is MNHNS, CDR2 SASEGT, per germline. The CDR3 is CASSDGESTEAFL. DNA for the CDR3: TGTGCCAGCAGTGATGGGGAGAGCACTGAAGCTTTCCTT.

This clone is categorized as medium-sized. This sequence joins TRBV2 and TRBJ2-2; 7 bases line up with TRBD1. CDR1 is SNHLY and CDR2 is FYNNEI in the germline V gene. The CDR3 consists of 15 residues. Trimming took 5 bases from V and 6 from J; bases not matched to a gene: 9. The CDR3 DNA reads TGTGCCAGCAGTCACAGGGGAGTGATCGCCGGGGAGCTGTTTTTT. Its protein product is CASSHRGVIAGELFF.

Turning to this clone: This is likely a read error, given that the CDR3 carries no conserved phenylalanine or tryptophan at its end. The V gene is TRBV11-1, the J gene TRBJ1-6; no reliable D call. The V end was cut by 2 bases, the J end by 0 bases, with 11 bases between. This CDR3 contains 17 residues. CDR1 and CDR2 from the germline V gene are SGHAT and FQDESV (reference sequence). This CDR3 is CASSLLAASSYNSPLHL. As DNA, the CDR3 is TGTGCCAGCAGCTTATTGGCAGCTAGCTCCTATAATTCACCCCTCCACCTT.

In the case of this clone: One junction end does not reproduce the germline sequence, and a read error may be involved. V gene TRBV19 combines with J gene TRBJ2-6; D unresolved. Germline CDR1 LNHDA, CDR2 SQIVND (reference sequence). The length of the CDR3 is 15 residues. CDR3 protein: CASSSRSPVANFLTF. The CDR3 region has the DNA TGTGCCAGTAGTTCCCGTTCGCCTGTGGCCAACTTCCTGACTTTC.

By share of the sample, this clone is medium-sized (0.01 to 0.1%). This rearrangement joins TRBV12-3 or TRBV12-4 to TRBJ1-1; 7 bases agree with TRBD1. This CDR3 has 14 amino acids. Trimming took 5 bases from V and 4 from J; bases not matched to a gene: 7. CDR3 coding DNA: TGTGCCAGCAGTGAACAGGGGTGGGTCACTGAAGCTTTCTTT. Protein sequence: CASSEQGWVTEAFF.

This clone was seen at least ten times. In nucleotides, the CDR3 is TGTGCCAGCAGCTGGGGACTAGGCTGGAGTGAGCAGTTCTTC. Its translation is CASSWGLGWSEQFF. The chain joins TRBV5-6 to TRBJ2-1; 8 bases are a match to TRBD2. Germline values: CDR1 SGHDT, CDR2 YYEEEE. J lost 9 bases, V lost 3 bases, and 8 bases had no gene match. The CDR3 contains 14 residues.